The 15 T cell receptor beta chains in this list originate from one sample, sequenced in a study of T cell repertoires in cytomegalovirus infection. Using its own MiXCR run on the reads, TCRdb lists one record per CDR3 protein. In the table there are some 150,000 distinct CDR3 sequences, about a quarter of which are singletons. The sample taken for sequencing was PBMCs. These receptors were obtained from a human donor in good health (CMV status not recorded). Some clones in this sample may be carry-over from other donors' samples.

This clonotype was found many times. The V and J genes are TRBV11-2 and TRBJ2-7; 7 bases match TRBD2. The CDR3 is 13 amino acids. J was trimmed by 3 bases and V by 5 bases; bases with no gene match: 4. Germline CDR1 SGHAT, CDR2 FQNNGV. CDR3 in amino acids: CASSTSDSYEQYF. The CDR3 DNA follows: TGTGCCAGCAGCACTAGCGACAGCTACGAGCAGTACTTC.

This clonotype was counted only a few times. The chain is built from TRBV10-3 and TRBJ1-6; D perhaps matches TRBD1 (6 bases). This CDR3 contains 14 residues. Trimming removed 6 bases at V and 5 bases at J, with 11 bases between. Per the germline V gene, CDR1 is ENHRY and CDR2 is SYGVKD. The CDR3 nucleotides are TGTGCCATCAGATGGACAGCGGATAATTCACCCCTCCACTTT. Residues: CAIRWTADNSPLHF.

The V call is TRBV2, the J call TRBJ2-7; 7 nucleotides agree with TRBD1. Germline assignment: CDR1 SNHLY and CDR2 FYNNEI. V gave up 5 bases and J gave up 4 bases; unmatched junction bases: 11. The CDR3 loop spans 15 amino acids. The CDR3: CASSRDRADGYEQYF. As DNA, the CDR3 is TGTGCCAGCAGTAGAGACAGGGCCGACGGATACGAGCAGTACTTC.

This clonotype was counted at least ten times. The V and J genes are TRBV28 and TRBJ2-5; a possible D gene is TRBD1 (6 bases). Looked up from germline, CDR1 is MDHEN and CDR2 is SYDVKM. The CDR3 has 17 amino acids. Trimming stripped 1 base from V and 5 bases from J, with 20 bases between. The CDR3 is CASSLLGTTSARETQYF. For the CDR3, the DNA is TGTGCCAGCAGTTTATTGGGGACAACGTCTGCCAGGGAGACCCAGTACTTC.

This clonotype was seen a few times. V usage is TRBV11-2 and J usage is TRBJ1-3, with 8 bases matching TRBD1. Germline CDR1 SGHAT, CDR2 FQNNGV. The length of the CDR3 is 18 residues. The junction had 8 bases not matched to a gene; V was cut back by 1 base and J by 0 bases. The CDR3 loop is CASSLAPPGGNSGNTIYF. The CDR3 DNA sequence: TGTGCCAGCAGCTTAGCTCCGCCAGGGGGCAACTCTGGAAACACCATATATTTT.

In DNA form, the CDR3 reads TGTGCCAGCAGCCAAGGTGTGTTCTACGAGCAGTACTTC. Protein: CASSQGVFYEQYF. This sequence joins TRBV14 and TRBJ2-7; D call uncertain. The CDR3 is 13 residues long. V lost 1 base, J lost 3 bases, and 7 bases lay in between. The germline CDR1 and CDR2 sequences are SGHDN and FVKESK.

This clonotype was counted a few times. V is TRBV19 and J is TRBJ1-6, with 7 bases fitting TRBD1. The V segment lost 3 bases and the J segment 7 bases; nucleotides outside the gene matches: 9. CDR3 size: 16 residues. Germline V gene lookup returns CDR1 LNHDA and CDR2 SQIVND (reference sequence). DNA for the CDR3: TGTGCCAGTAGTATCGATCCGGGACAGCTGAATTCACCCCTCCACTTT. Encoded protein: CASSIDPGQLNSPLHF.

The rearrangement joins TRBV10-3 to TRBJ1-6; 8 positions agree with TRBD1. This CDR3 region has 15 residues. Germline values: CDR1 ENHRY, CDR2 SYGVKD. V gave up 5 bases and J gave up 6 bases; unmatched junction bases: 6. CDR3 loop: CAISPGTGSNSPLHF. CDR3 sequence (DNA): TGTGCCATCAGTCCCGGGACAGGATCTAATTCACCCCTCCACTTT.

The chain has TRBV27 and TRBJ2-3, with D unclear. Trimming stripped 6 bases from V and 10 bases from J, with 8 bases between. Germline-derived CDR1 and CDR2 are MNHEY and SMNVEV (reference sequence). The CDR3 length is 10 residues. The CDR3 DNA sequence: TGTGCCAGCAGCCCTCTAGCGCAGTATTTT. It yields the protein CASSPLAQYF.

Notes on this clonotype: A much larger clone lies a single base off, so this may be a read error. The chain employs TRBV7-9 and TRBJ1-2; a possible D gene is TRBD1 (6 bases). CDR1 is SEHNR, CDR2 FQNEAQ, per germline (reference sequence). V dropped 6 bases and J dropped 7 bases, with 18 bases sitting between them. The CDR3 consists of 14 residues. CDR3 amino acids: CASRPSTGQGGYTF. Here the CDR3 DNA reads TGTGCCAGCAGGCCGAGTACAGGGCAAGGTGGCTACACCTTC.

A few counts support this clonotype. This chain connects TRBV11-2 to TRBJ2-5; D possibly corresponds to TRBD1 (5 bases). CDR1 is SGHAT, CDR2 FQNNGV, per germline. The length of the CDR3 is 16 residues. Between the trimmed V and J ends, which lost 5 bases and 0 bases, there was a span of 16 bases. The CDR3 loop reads CASSSAGRTYQETQYF. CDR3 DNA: TGTGCCAGCAGCAGTGCAGGGCGGACCTACCAAGAGACCCAGTACTTC. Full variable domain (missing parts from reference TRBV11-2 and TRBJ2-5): EAGVAQSPRYKIIEKRQSVAFWCNPISGHATLYWYQQILGQGPKLLIQFQNNGVVDDSQLPKDRFSAERLKGVDSTLKIQPAKLEDSAVYLCASSSAGRTYQETQYFGPGTRLLVL.

The CDR3 region has the DNA TGTGCCAGCAGTACCCTAGGTGGCAGGAACTATGGCTACACCTTC. It yields the protein CASSTLGGRNYGYTF. The rearrangement uses TRBV6-5 and TRBJ1-2; D is unresolved. CDR3 length equals 15 residues. Trimming took 5 bases from V and 2 from J, leaving 15 bases between them. Germline lookup yields CDR1 MNHEY and CDR2 SVGAGI.

The CDR3 bases are TGCGCCAGCAGCTTGGGGGACAACTCCTACAATGAGCAGTTCTTC. It specifies CASSLGDNSYNEQFF. This chain joins TRBV5-1 and TRBJ2-1, with TRBD1 as a possible D gene (6 bases). The V end lost 0 bases, the J end lost 0 bases, and 7 bases lay between the germline ends. Germline V CDR1 and CDR2: SGHRS, YFSETQ. The CDR3 covers 15 residues.

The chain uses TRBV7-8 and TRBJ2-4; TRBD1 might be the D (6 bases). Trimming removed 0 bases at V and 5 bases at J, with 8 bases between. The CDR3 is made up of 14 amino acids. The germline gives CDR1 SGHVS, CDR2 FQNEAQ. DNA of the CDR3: TGTGCCAGCAGCTTAGCCAGGGGTCAAAACATTCAGTACTTC. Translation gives CASSLARGQNIQYF.

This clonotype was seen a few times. This CDR3 is CASSLGQGMVNEQFF. CDR3 in DNA: TGTGCCAGCAGCTTAGGACAGGGGATGGTCAATGAGCAGTTCTTC. The chain joins TRBV7-8 to TRBJ2-1, with 8 nucleotides matching TRBD1. The length of the CDR3 is 15 residues. V lost 1 base, J lost 6 bases, and 5 bases stayed unmatched. Per the germline V gene, CDR1 is SGHVS and CDR2 is FQNEAQ.